Below, one TCR beta chain is given with its context. The data stem from a study of ipilimumab plus nivolumab after autologous stem cell transplantation. From germline, CDR1 is SGHRS and CDR2 YFSETQ. The ends were cut back, 4 bases at V and 3 bases at J, with 13 bases in the middle. The CDR3 runs to 15 residues. Libraries were prepared by immunoSEQ multiplex PCR; TCRdb keeps only in-frame clonotypes and omits some of them. Of thousands of clones in the sample, roughly 93% were seen once. The source is a male donor with primary mediastinal lymphoma. Sample: PBMCs, taken in a trial of ipilimumab plus nivolumab as post-transplant consolidation. The gene calls are TRBV5-1 and TRBJ1-4; TRBD1 is a possible D gene (5 bases). The CDR3 reads CASSPRTSSNEKLFF. In nucleotides, the CDR3 is TGCGCCAGCAGCCCGCGGACATCATCTAATGAAAAACTGTTTTTT.